This entry lists 17 T cell receptor beta chains sequenced from one sample in a study of regulatory T cells in long-lasting Graves disease. The authors built TCR beta libraries using iRepertoire HTBI primers and Arm-PCR of CDR3 regions. MiXCR, run by TCRdb on the multiplex PCR reads, gives a single entry per CDR3 protein. The sample includes around 450,000 distinct CDR3 sequences, under 20% of them seen just once. Time point specified: newly diagnosed GD, antithyroid drugs for less than 3 months. PBMC RNA served as the TCR library source. The sample was also reused in another study, on T cells in Graves' hyperthyroidism and ophthalmopathy.

This material consisted of peripheral blood mononuclear cells (PBMCs), taken at new diagnosis, from a patient treated with antithyroid drugs. These receptor sequences come from a man aged 35-49 years with Graves disease.

The table lists this clonotype with many counts. V usage is TRBV18 and J usage is TRBJ2-7; D might be TRBD1 (6 bases). The CDR3 sequence is 14 residues long. CDR1 is KGHSH and CDR2 is LQKENI in the germline V gene. Trimming left V 2 bases short and J 5 bases short, with 13 bases between. CDR3 sequence (DNA): TGTGCCAGCTCACCAGCGCAGGGGTTCGACGAGCAGTACTTC. Its translation: CASSPAQGFDEQYF.

This clonotype was counted many times. V is TRBV7-9 and J is TRBJ2-3; 10 positions match TRBD1. The CDR3 totals 15 residues. The trim removed 5 bases at V and 5 bases at J, leaving 7 bases unmatched. The germline CDR1 and CDR2 sequences are SEHNR and FQNEAQ (reference sequence). The CDR3 reads CASSRTGGWEDTQYF. The CDR3 coding sequence is TGTGCCAGCAGCCGGACAGGGGGTTGGGAAGATACGCAGTATTTT.

This clonotype appeared many times. The gene calls are TRBV20-1 and TRBJ2-1; the D gene is possibly TRBD1 (6 bases). The CDR3 runs 11 residues. V was shortened by 6 bases and J by 9 bases, with 12 bases between the two germline ends. The germline CDR1 and CDR2 sequences are DFQATT and SNEGSKA (reference sequence). The CDR3 reads CSAHRAGEQFF. CDR3 nucleotide sequence: TGCAGTGCGCACAGGGCCGGTGAGCAGTTCTTC.

This clonotype was seen many times. The chain couples TRBV29-1 to TRBJ2-5; D is unresolved. Germline V CDR1 and CDR2: SQVTM, ANQGSEA. The germline V and J ends were trimmed by 1 base and 5 bases, with 14 bases remaining between them. This CDR3 region has 14 residues. CDR3 loop: CSVEGSVSFETQYF. The CDR3 DNA sequence: TGCAGCGTTGAAGGATCTGTAAGCTTCGAGACCCAGTACTTC.

This clonotype came up many times. The rearrangement joins TRBV30 to TRBJ2-2, with TRBD2 matching over 9 bases. The CDR3 has 14 amino acids. Trimming cost V 1 base and J 8 bases; bases outside gene matches: 5. The germline V gene encodes CDR1 GTSNPN and CDR2 SVGIG (reference sequence). For the CDR3, the DNA is TGTGCCTGGAGTGATTACACTAGCGGGGGGGAGCTGTTTTTT. It yields the protein CAWSDYTSGGELFF.

This clonotype was counted ten times or more. The chain links TRBV27 to TRBJ1-1; no firm D call. Germline-derived CDR1 and CDR2 are MNHEY and SMNVEV (reference sequence). There are 13 residues in the CDR3. V was shortened by 2 bases and J by 2 bases, with 6 bases between the two germline ends. CDR3 region: CASSLTINTEAFF. The CDR3 coding sequence is TGTGCCAGCAGTTTAACTATCAACACTGAAGCTTTCTTT.

This clonotype was detected many times. The J gene is TRBJ1-1, the V gene TRBV28; possible D gene TRBD1, 5 bases. This CDR3 contains 18 residues. Trimming pared 3 bases from V and 1 base from J, leaving 21 bases between. CDR1 and CDR2 (germline): MDHEN, SYDVKM. The CDR3 spells CASSFTEGWGGKNTEAFF. The DNA for the CDR3 is TGTGCCAGCAGTTTCACTGAGGGCTGGGGGGGGAAGAACACTGAAGCTTTCTTT.

The count of this clonotype is one. The rearrangement links TRBV5-6 to TRBJ2-2; D might be TRBD1 (6 bases). V dropped 9 bases and J dropped 4 bases, with 19 bases sitting between them. The CDR3 runs to 15 residues. From germline, CDR1 is SGHDT and CDR2 YYEEEE. CDR3 in DNA: TGTGCCACTTCATTCGGACAGATTAGCACCGGGGAGCTGTTTTTT. Translated, it gives CATSFGQISTGELFF.

This clonotype was observed many times. The rearrangement uses TRBV6-5 and TRBJ2-3, with 7 positions matching TRBD1. This CDR3 has 17 residues. CDR1 and CDR2 (germline): MNHEY, SVGAGI. The V segment lost 2 bases and the J segment 2 bases; nucleotides outside the gene matches: 10. The CDR3 DNA follows: TGTGCCAGCAGTTACCAACCTGGCAGGGGGATCACAGATACGCAGTATTTT. Residues: CASSYQPGRGITDTQYF.

This clonotype was detected a few times. The genes are TRBV19 and TRBJ1-5, with a tentative D call TRBD1 (5 bases). This CDR3 is built from 15 residues. From germline, CDR1 is LNHDA and CDR2 SQIVND (reference sequence). Trimming pared 4 bases from V and 3 bases from J, leaving 13 bases between. The CDR3 DNA follows: TGTGCCAGTAGTACCAAGGGACTCAACAATCAGCCCCAGCATTTT. This gives the protein CASSTKGLNNQPQHF.

This clonotype was counted only a few times. This chain joins TRBV12-3 or TRBV12-4 and TRBJ2-6; D could derive from TRBD1 or TRBD2 (7 bases each). V lost 4 bases and J 4 bases, leaving 23 bases between the germline ends. The CDR3 runs 19 residues. The DNA of the CDR3 is TGTGCCAGCAGTTCAGGGGGGGGACAAGGCCCTCTGGGGGCCAACGTCCTGACTTTC. Amino acids: CASSSGGGQGPLGANVLTF.

This clonotype was seen ten or more times. This rearrangement joins TRBV6-1 to TRBJ2-3; 9 nucleotides align to TRBD1. The CDR3 sequence is 15 residues long. The junction had 6 bases not matched to a gene; V was cut back by 6 bases and J by 2 bases. The germline V gene has CDR1 MNHNS and CDR2 SASEGT. The CDR3 region is CASRGTGSFTDTQYF. Here the CDR3 DNA reads TGTGCCAGCAGAGGGACAGGGTCATTCACAGATACGCAGTATTTT.

This clonotype was seen more than once but under ten times. This chain uses TRBV3-1 with TRBJ1-3; D gene unclear. The CDR3 covers 16 residues. V lost 3 bases and J lost 0, with 12 bases in between. Per germline, CDR1 LGHDT and CDR2 YNNKEL (reference sequence). In nucleotides, the CDR3 is TGTGCCAGCAGCCAGACCGGGCTTATCTCTGGAAACACCATATATTTT. It is translated as CASSQTGLISGNTIYF. The full variable domain, in which reference TRBV3-1 and TRBJ1-3 provide the parts outside the CDR3, is DTAVSQTPKYLVTQMGNDKSIKCEQNLGHDTMYWYKQDSKKFLKIMFSYNNKELIINETVPNRFSPKSPDKAHLNLHINSLELGDSAVYFCASSQTGLISGNTIYFGEGSWLTVV.

This clonotype was recorded at least ten times. The V gene is TRBV7-3, the J gene TRBJ1-1, with a possible D match to TRBD1 (6 bases). The V gene's germline CDR1 is SGHTA and CDR2 FQGTGA. The CDR3 runs 15 residues. V dropped 4 bases and J dropped 0 bases, with 12 bases sitting between them. The CDR3 region has the DNA TGTGCCAGCAGCTCGACCGGGACAATGAACACTGAAGCTTTCTTT. Its protein is CASSSTGTMNTEAFF.

A note on this clonotype: Since a much larger clone is just one base distant, this may be a read error. The chain employs TRBV24-1 and TRBJ1-2, with 7 bases that match TRBD1. This CDR3 is built from 14 residues. Germline values: CDR1 KGHDR, CDR2 SFDVKD. The CDR3 region has the DNA TGTGCCACCAGTGATTTCGGACAGGACTATGGCTGCACCTTC. Amino acid sequence: CATSDFGQDYGCTF.

In its sample, this clonotype was seen many times. The rearrangement joins TRBV6-2 or TRBV6-3 to TRBJ2-1, with TRBD2 identical over 11 bases. From germline, CDR1 is MNHEY and CDR2 SVGEGT. With 7 bases clipped from V and 7 bases from J, the junction kept 3 bases outside the gene matches. This CDR3 is built from 13 residues. CDR3 in amino acids: CASILAGANEQFF. CDR3 in DNA: TGTGCCAGCATACTAGCGGGGGCAAATGAGCAGTTCTTC.

This clonotype was counted at least ten times. V usage is TRBV20-1 and J usage is TRBJ2-4, with TRBD1 matching 7 bases. The CDR3 loop spans 13 amino acids. The V gene end was trimmed by 5 bases and the J gene end by 3 bases; junction bases not matched to a gene: 4. In germline, CDR1 is DFQATT, CDR2 SNEGSKA (reference sequence). CDR3 nucleotide sequence: TGCAGTGCTTTCCGGGACAGCAAAAACATTCAGTACTTC. This gives the protein CSAFRDSKNIQYF.